Detailed here is one T cell receptor beta chain. The antigen remains undetermined. This specimen comes from a study of T cell repertoires in cytomegalovirus infection. Study background: Recently identified HLA-C-restricted CMV epitopes and well-studied HLA-B-restricted CMV epitopes were used by the study. Public TCR beta signatures provided an indication of both CMV infection and a matching HLA type. Findings and limits, study-wide: Dominating the ex vivo response were TCR beta clonotypes that were CMV-specific and HLA-C-restricted.

Each CDR3 protein gets one entry after TCRdb re-called the reads with MiXCR. The sample lists around 900,000 distinct CDR3 sequences; around 29% were seen once. Per the germline V gene, CDR1 is LGHDT and CDR2 is YNNKEL (reference sequence). The CDR3 spans 13 residues. Trimming took 7 bases from V and 5 from J, leaving 15 bases between them. The starting material was cultured CD8+ T cells from PBMCs, obtained from culture after CMV antigen stimulation. The gene calls are TRBV3-1 and TRBJ2-7; D is perhaps TRBD1 (6 bases). This clonotype was sampled from a human donor in good health (CMV status not recorded). Some clones in this sample may be carry-over from other donors' samples. The CDR3 DNA sequence: TGTGCCAGCACCCTAACAGGGTCTGACGAGCAGTACTTC. Translated, it gives CASTLTGSDEQYF.